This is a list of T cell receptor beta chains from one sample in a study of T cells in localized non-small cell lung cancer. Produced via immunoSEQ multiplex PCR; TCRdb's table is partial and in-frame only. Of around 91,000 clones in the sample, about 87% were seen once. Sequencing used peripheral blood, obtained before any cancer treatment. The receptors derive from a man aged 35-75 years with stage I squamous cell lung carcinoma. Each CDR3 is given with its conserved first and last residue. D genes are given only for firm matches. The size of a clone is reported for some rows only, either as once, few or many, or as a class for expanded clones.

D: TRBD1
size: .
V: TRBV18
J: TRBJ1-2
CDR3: CASSTGQKDGYTF
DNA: TGTGCCAGCTCAACGGGACAGAAGGATGGCTACACCTTC

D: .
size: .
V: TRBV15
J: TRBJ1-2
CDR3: CATSALRGGSGYTF
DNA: TGTGCCACCAGCGCCCTGCGGGGGGGAAGTGGCTACACCTTC

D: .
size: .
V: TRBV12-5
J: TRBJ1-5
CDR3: CASGLVGAGGGNQPQHF
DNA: TGTGCTAGTGGTTTGGTAGGGGCTGGGGGTGGTAATCAGCCCCAGCATTTT

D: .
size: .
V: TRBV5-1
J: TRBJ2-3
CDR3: CASGAGGATDTQYF
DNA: TGCGCCAGTGGAGCTGGAGGGGCCACAGATACGCAGTATTTT

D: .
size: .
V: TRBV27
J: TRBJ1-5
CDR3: CASSFYRDINQPQHF
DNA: TGTGCCAGCAGTTTCTACCGGGACATCAATCAGCCCCAGCATTTT

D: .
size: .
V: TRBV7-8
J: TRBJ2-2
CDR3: CASSLGQSTGELFF
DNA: TGTGCCAGCAGCCTCGGACAGTCCACCGGGGAGCTGTTTTTT

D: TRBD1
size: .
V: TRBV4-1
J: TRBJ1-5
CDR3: CASSQEVGTVRNQPQHF
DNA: TGCGCCAGCAGCCAAGAAGTGGGGACAGTACGAAATCAGCCCCAGCATTTT

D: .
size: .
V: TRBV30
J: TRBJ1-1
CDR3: CAWRRAPNTEAFF
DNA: TGTGCCTGGAGGAGGGCCCCGAACACTGAAGCTTTCTTT

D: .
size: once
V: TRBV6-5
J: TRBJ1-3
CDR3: CASSYSTPGAIYF
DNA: TGTGCCAGCAGTTACTCGACTCCGGGGGCCATATATTTT

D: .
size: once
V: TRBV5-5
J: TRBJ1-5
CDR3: CASSLEGGKPQHF
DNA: TGTGCCAGCAGCTTGGAAGGAGGGAAGCCCCAGCATTTT

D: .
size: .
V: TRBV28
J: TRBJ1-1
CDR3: CASSPPSRVNTEAFF
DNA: TGTGCCAGCAGCCCACCTAGTAGAGTGAACACTGAAGCTTTCTTT

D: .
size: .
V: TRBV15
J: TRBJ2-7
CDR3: CATSRDTGNVGEQYF
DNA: TGTGCCACCAGCAGAGATACAGGGAACGTGGGTGAGCAGTACTTC

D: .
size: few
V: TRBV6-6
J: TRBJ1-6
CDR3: CASSITGTNSPLHF
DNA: TGTGCCAGCAGTATTACAGGGACGAATTCACCCCTCCACTTT

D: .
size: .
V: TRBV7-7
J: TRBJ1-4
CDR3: CASSSGTTEKLFF
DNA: TGTGCCAGCAGCTCCGGGACAACTGAAAAACTGTTTTTT

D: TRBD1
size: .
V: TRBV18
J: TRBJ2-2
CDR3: CASSRQGAYTGELFF
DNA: TGTGCCAGCTCAAGACAGGGGGCCTACACCGGGGAGCTGTTTTTT

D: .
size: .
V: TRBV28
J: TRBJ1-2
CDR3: CASSRGRYGYTF
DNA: TGTGCCAGCAGTAGGGGACGGTATGGCTACACCTTC

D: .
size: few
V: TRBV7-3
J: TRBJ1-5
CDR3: CASSLGANQPQHF
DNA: TGTGCCAGCAGCTTAGGGGCGAATCAGCCCCAGCATTTT

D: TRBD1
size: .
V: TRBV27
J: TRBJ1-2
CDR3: CASSLGDRGLYGYTF
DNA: TGTGCCAGCAGTTTAGGGGACAGGGGGCTCTATGGCTACACCTTC

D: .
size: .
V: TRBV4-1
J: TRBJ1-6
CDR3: CASSPSGVSSYNSPLHF
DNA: TGCGCCAGCAGCCCATCGGGCGTCAGCTCCTATAATTCACCCCTCCACTTT

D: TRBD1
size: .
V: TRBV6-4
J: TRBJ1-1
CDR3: CASRQGPRSTEAFF
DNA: TGTGCCAGCCGACAGGGGCCTCGGAGCACTGAAGCTTTCTTT

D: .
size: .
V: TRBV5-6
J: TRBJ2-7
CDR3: CASSLVGGSYEQYF
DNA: TGTGCCAGCAGCTTGGTGGGGGGTAGCTACGAGCAGTACTTC

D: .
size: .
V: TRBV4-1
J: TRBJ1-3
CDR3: CASSTFGGVSKGNTIYF
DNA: TGCGCCAGCAGCACCTTCGGTGGGGTTTCGAAGGGAAACACCATATATTTT

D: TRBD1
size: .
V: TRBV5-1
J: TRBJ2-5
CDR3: CASSWRTGEHQETQYF
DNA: TGCGCCAGCAGCTGGAGAACAGGGGAACACCAAGAGACCCAGTACTTC

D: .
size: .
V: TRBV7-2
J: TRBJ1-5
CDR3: CASSAMSNQPQHF
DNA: TGTGCCAGCAGCGCTATGAGCAATCAGCCCCAGCATTTT

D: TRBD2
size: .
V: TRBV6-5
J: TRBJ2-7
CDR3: CASSKTSGDSYEQYF
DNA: TGTGCCAGCAGTAAGACTAGCGGGGACTCCTACGAGCAGTACTTC

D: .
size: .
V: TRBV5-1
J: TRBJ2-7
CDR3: CASSSRESSLYEQYF
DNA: TGCGCCAGCAGCTCTCGGGAATCATCTCTCTACGAGCAGTACTTC

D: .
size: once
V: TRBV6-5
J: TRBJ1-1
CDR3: CASSYPAGQNTEAFF
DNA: TGTGCCAGCAGTTACCCCGCGGGCCAGAACACTGAAGCTTTCTTT

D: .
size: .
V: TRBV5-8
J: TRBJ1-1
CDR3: CASSLQQGNTEAFF
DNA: TGTGCCAGCAGCTTGCAACAGGGGAACACTGAAGCTTTCTTT

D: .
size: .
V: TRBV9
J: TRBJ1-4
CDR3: CASSVLGTNEKLFF
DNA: TGTGCCAGCAGCGTCCTCGGTACTAATGAAAAACTGTTTTTT

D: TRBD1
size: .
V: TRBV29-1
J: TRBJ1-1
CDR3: CSVGGQGGGTEAFF
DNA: TGCAGCGTTGGCGGGCAGGGGGGCGGAACTGAAGCTTTCTTT

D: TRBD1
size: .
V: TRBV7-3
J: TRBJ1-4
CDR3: CASSTRQGAKLFF
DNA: TGTGCCAGCAGCACCCGACAGGGGGCCAAACTGTTTTTT

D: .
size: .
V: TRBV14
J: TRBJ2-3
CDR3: CASSTSDTQYF
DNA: TGTGCCAGCTCGACCTCCGATACGCAGTATTTT

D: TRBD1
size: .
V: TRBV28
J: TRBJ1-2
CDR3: CATEGQGRNYGYTF
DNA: TGTGCCACGGAAGGACAGGGAAGGAACTATGGCTACACCTTC

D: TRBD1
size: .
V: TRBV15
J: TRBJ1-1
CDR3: CATSRDRGKWGLMNTEAFF
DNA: TGTGCCACCAGCAGGGACAGGGGCAAGTGGGGCCTGATGAACACTGAAGCTTTCTTT

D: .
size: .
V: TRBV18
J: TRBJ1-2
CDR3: CASSPETNYGYTF
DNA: TGTGCCAGCTCACCTGAGACTAACTATGGCTACACCTTC

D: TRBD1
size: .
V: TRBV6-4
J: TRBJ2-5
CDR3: CASSDSIRGQGEGETQYF
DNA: TGTGCCAGCAGTGACTCCATCCGGGGACAGGGCGAGGGGGAGACCCAGTACTTC

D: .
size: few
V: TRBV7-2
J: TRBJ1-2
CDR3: CAKRYGLIGYTF
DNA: TGTGCCAAGCGGTACGGACTTATCGGCTACACCTTC